This T cell receptor beta chain is drawn from a study of beta chain features in type 1 diabetes. CDR1 LNHDA and CDR2 SQIVND come from the germline V gene (reference sequence). V was shortened by 1 base and J by 4 bases, with 10 bases between the two germline ends. The CDR3 spans 14 residues. The entirety of the isolated RNA underwent reverse transcription, so expressed TCRB transcripts were sequenced. The protocol was immunoSEQ multiplex PCR, while the TCRdb copy is restricted to in-frame clones and leaves out a portion. The table has some 360,000 clones, less than 20% seen once. The TCR was taken from a woman aged 18 to 35 in good health. V is TRBV19 and J is TRBJ1-2, with D hard to call. The material sequenced was naive CD4+ T cells from blood. CDR3 nucleotide sequence: TGTGCCAGTAGTATAGCACCGGTCGTCTATGGCTACACCTTC. Its translation is CASSIAPVVYGYTF.